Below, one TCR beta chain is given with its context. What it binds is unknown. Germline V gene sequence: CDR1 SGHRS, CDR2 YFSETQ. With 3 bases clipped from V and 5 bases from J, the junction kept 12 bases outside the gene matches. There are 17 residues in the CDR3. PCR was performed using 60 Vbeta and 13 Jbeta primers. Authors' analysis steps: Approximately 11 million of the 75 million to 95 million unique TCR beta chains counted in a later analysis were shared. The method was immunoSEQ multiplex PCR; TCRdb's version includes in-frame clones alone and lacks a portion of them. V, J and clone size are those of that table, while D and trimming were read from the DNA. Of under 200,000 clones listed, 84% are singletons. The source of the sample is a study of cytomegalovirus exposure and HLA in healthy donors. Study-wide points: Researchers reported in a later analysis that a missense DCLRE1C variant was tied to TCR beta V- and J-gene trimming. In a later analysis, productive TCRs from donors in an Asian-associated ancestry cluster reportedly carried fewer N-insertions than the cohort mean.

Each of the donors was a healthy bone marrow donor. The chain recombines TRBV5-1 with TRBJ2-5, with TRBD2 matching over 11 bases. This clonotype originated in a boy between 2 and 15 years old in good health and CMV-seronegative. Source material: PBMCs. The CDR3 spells CASSSGLAGVSGETQYF. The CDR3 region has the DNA TGCGCCAGCAGCTCCGGACTAGCGGGTGTATCTGGGGAGACCCAGTACTTC. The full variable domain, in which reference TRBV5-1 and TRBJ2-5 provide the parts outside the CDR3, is KAGVTQTPRYLIKTRGQQVTLSCSPISGHRSVSWYQQTPGQGLQFLFEYFSETQRNKGNFPGRFSGRQFSNSRSEMNVSTLELGDSALYLCASSSGLAGVSGETQYFGPGTRLLVL.